This T cell receptor (beta chain) was captured in a study of blood T cell repertoires in COVID-19. Study-level information: There were acute and convalescent COVID-19 samples, and they came from the United States, Italy and Spain. Nucleic acid was either cDNA or gDNA, and it came from T cells, B-cell-depleted T cells, or PBMCs.

Under the authors' procedure: Reference gene primer amplification in the assay estimated nucleated cell counts. Using immunoSEQ multiplex PCR, the repertoire was profiled, and TCRdb retains in-frame clones only, with some absent. D and trimming come from the DNA, and the V and J calls and clone size come from that table. This table has more than 300,000 clones, around 87% appearing once. The CDR3 runs to 12 residues. CDR1 is ENHRY, CDR2 SYGVKD, per germline. Trimming cost V 2 bases and J 5 bases, with 7 bases left between them. During active infection, Seattle patients enrolled and were then monitored through disease.

Sequenced input: peripheral blood. The chain is built from TRBV10-3 and TRBJ2-7; TRBD1 is a possible D gene (5 bases). This receptor was taken from a woman aged 25-40 years with COVID-19, enrolled during active disease. The CDR3 reads CAISEMGHEQYF. The CDR3 region has the DNA TGTGCCATCAGTGAGATGGGGCACGAGCAGTACTTC.